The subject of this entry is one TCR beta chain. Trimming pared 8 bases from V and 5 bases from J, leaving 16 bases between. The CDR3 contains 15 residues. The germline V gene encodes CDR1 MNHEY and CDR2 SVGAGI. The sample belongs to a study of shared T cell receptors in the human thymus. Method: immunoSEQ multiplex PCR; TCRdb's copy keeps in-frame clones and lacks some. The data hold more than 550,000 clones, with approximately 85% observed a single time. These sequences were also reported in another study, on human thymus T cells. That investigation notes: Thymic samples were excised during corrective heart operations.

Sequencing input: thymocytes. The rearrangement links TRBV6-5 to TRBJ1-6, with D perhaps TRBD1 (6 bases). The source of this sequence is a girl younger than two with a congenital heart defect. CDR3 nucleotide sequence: TGTGCCAGCTACCAGGTTGGACAGAATAATTCACCCCTCCACTTT. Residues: CASYQVGQNNSPLHF.